Shown below are 10 T cell receptor beta chains from a single sample sequenced in a study of breast tumors, draining lymph nodes, adjacent tissues. The lymph nodes were axillary draining lymph nodes from breast cancer patients. MiXCR, run by TCRdb on the multiplex PCR reads, gives a single entry per CDR3 protein. The repertoire holds about 200,000 distinct CDR3 sequences, with under 40% as singletons. Input material: axillary lymph node tissue. The receptors derive from a female donor with breast cancer. Some clones in this sample may be carry-over from other donors' samples.

This clonotype was counted at least ten times. This chain joins TRBV10-3 and TRBJ2-6; 7 nucleotides line up with TRBD1. Trimming cost V 3 bases and J 0 bases; bases outside gene matches: 2. There are 16 residues in the CDR3. CDR1 is ENHRY and CDR2 is SYGVKD in the germline V gene. For the CDR3, the DNA is TGTGCCATCAGTGACAGGGGGAGCTCTGGGGCCAACGTCCTGACTTTC. Protein: CAISDRGSSGANVLTF.

This clonotype showed up many times. CDR3 residues: CASSFLGPSYNEQFF. The CDR3 bases are TGTGCCAGCAGCTTCTTGGGGCCCTCCTACAATGAGCAGTTCTTC. The genes are TRBV7-2 and TRBJ2-1, with D maybe TRBD1 (5 bases). Trimming cost V 3 bases and J 0 bases, with 9 bases left between them. CDR3 length equals 15 residues. Per germline, CDR1 SGHTA and CDR2 FQGNSA.

The chain uses TRBV6-5 and TRBJ2-7; TRBD2 matches 9 bases. The V gene's germline CDR1 is MNHEY and CDR2 SVGAGI. The CDR3 runs to 15 residues. With V trimmed by 10 bases and J by 1 base, 11 bases remained unmatched. CDR3 amino acids: CATKLGAGGSYEQYF. CDR3 in DNA: TGTGCCACCAAACTTGGGGCGGGAGGGTCCTACGAGCAGTACTTC.

The rearrangement links TRBV6-4 to TRBJ1-4; D is ambiguous. Trimming shortened V by 5 bases and J by 3 bases, and 10 bases separated the two germline ends. This CDR3 has 14 amino acids. Germline V gene data show CDR1 as MRHNA and CDR2 as SNTAGT. The CDR3: CASSPRLPNEKLFF. The CDR3 nucleotides are TGTGCCAGCAGTCCCCGGCTACCTAATGAAAAACTGTTTTTT.

The CDR3 is CASSEDRGGEKLFF. The CDR3 DNA follows: TGTGCCAGCAGCGAGGACAGGGGAGGCGAAAAACTGTTTTTT. The J gene is TRBJ1-4, the V gene TRBV2, with 9 bases that match TRBD1. CDR1 is SNHLY, CDR2 FYNNEI, per germline. This CDR3 comprises 14 residues. V dropped 6 bases and J dropped 8; count of bases not matched to a gene: 7.

In its sample, this clonotype was seen a few times. CDR3 in amino acids: CASSLEGQGNEKLFF. CDR3 DNA sequence: TGTGCCAGCAGCTTGGAGGGGCAGGGGAATGAAAAACTGTTTTTT. The J gene is TRBJ1-4, the V gene TRBV5-5; D possibly corresponds to TRBD1 (6 bases). There are 15 residues in the CDR3. V lost 0 bases to trimming and J lost 5 bases, with 11 bases between them. From germline, CDR1 is SGHKS and CDR2 YYEKEE (reference sequence).

This clonotype was detected ten times or more. The chain links TRBV19 to TRBJ2-7, with 8 bases fitting TRBD1. There are 14 residues in the CDR3. Germline V gene data show CDR1 as LNHDA and CDR2 as SQIVND (reference sequence). The V and J ends lost 4 bases and 7 bases, in that order; junction bases with no gene match: 9. CDR3 nucleotides: TGTGCCAGTAGTAGGCGGACAGGGACGGGGGAGCAGTACTTC. This codes for CASSRRTGTGEQYF.

The sample holds a few counts of this clonotype. J is TRBJ2-7 and V is TRBV28; the D is unclear. V was pared by 6 bases and J by 2 bases, with 11 bases between. Per germline, CDR1 MDHEN and CDR2 SYDVKM. CDR3 length equals 13 residues. This chain's CDR3 is CASSPQVTYEQYF. CDR3 DNA: TGTGCCAGCAGCCCTCAGGTAACCTACGAGCAGTACTTC.

CDR3 bases: TGTGCCAGCAGCCCCGGACAGACTAATTCACCCCTCCACTTT. This gives the protein CASSPGQTNSPLHF. The J gene is TRBJ1-6, the V gene TRBV7-6; maybe TRBD1 (6 bases). The CDR3 length is 14 residues. V was pared by 5 bases and J by 6 bases, with 11 bases between. Looked up from germline, CDR1 is SGHVS and CDR2 is FNYEAQ.

A note on this clonotype: Compared with germline, one end of the junction differs, possibly owing to a read error. The CDR3 here is CASNRDSYENLFF. DNA of the CDR3: TGCGCCAGCAACAGGGACTCCTACGAAAACCTGTTTTTT. J is TRBJ1-4 and V is TRBV5-1, with D possibly matching TRBD1 (6 bases). Germline V CDR1 and CDR2: SGHRS, YFSETQ. The CDR3 has 13 amino acids.